These 30 T cell receptor beta chains were sequenced from one sample in a study of beta chain features in type 1 diabetes. Every bit of the isolated RNA underwent reverse transcription, so sequencing read expressed TCRB transcripts. Generated by immunoSEQ multiplex PCR, the TCRdb table keeps only in-frame clones and is missing some. The profile shows 200,000 to 250,000 clones, about 11% of them singletons. The source material was central memory CD4+ T cells from blood. The receptors derive from a man aged 18 to 35 in good health.

Comments on this clone: At one boundary the junction diverges from the germline segment, which might be a read error. This chain uses TRBV7-7 with TRBJ2-5, with 7 bases that match TRBD2. CDR1 is SSHAT and CDR2 is FNYEAQ in the germline V gene (reference sequence). The CDR3 contains 15 residues. The chain's CDR3 is CASSAGTTGAETQYF. The CDR3 nucleotides read TGTGCTAGCAGCGCCGGGACTACTGGCGCGGAGACCCAGTACTTC.

This clone was detected ten times or more. The genes are TRBV2 and TRBJ2-3, with D perhaps assigned TRBD1 or TRBD2 (6 bases each). V lost 3 bases, J lost 9 bases, and 19 bases lay in between. Germline values: CDR1 SNHLY, CDR2 FYNNEI. The CDR3 sequence is 15 residues long. The CDR3: CASSDGSPGALTQYF. CDR3 bases: TGTGCCAGCAGTGACGGCAGTCCGGGGGCCTTGACGCAGTATTTT.

There are a few counts of this clone. The V and J genes are TRBV14 and TRBJ1-1; D perhaps matches TRBD1 (6 bases). Germline V lookup: CDR1 SGHDN, CDR2 FVKESK. The CDR3 is 13 residues long. V shed 2 bases and J shed 4 bases, with 8 bases lying between them. In nucleotides, the CDR3 is TGTGCCAGCAGCCAACAGGGGCGCACTGAAGCTTTCTTT. It codes for CASSQQGRTEAFF.

This clone has a handful of counts. The rearrangement uses TRBV19 and TRBJ1-1, with D possibly matching TRBD1 (5 bases). Trimming took 3 bases from V and 9 from J, leaving 11 bases between them. The CDR3 spans 12 residues. Germline CDR1 and CDR2: LNHDA and SQIVND (reference sequence). The CDR3 region has the DNA TGTGCCAGTAGTATTTCCCCAGGGAAAGCTTTCTTT. Its protein product is CASSISPGKAFF.

In regard to this clone: This sample includes further DNA sequences coding for the same CDR3. This chain uses TRBV29-1 with TRBJ2-5; D may be TRBD2 (7 bases). V was clipped by 7 bases and J by 4 bases, with 16 bases between them. In germline, CDR1 is SQVTM, CDR2 ANQGSEA. This CDR3 has 13 amino acids. CDR3 DNA sequence: TGCAGCGGCGGGGGTAGGGGGAGAGAGACCCAGTACTTC. The encoded protein is CSGGGRGRETQYF.

The chain employs TRBV6-6 and TRBJ2-5; TRBD1 might be the D (5 bases). Trimming stripped 6 bases from V and 1 base from J, with 9 bases between. Germline V gene sequence: CDR1 MNHNY, CDR2 SVGAGI (reference sequence). CDR3 length: 13 amino acids. CDR3 nucleotide sequence: TGTGCCAGCAGATGGGGCCCCCAAGAGACCCAGTACTTC. Translating it yields CASRWGPQETQYF.

The V call is TRBV30, the J call TRBJ2-4; a weak D match, TRBD2 (5 bases). Germline lookup yields CDR1 GTSNPN and CDR2 SVGIG (reference sequence). The CDR3 covers 14 residues. V dropped 0 bases and J dropped 5 bases, with 11 bases sitting between them. Here the CDR3 DNA reads TGTGCCTGGAGTGTAGGAGGCGGAGAAAACATTCAGTACTTC. This gives the protein CAWSVGGGENIQYF.

Only a few counts were recorded for this clone. V is TRBV6-1 and J is TRBJ1-4, with 7 nucleotides matching TRBD1. Germline values: CDR1 MNHNS, CDR2 SASEGT. CDR3 length: 15 residues. The V and J ends lost 6 bases and 8 bases, in that order; junction bases with no gene match: 12. The CDR3 loop is CASSHERDRGEKLFF. The CDR3 DNA sequence: TGTGCCAGCAGCCACGAGCGGGACAGAGGGGAAAAACTGTTTTTT.

This clone was recorded many times. The chain links TRBV7-2 to TRBJ2-1; TRBD2 matches 15 bases. The length of the CDR3 is 16 residues. Germline lookup yields CDR1 SGHTA and CDR2 FQGNSA. The ends lost 5 bases at V and 7 bases at J; junction bases unmatched: 6. This CDR3 reads CASSGMGLAGGNEQFF. CDR3 coding DNA: TGTGCCAGCAGCGGAATGGGACTAGCGGGAGGAAATGAGCAGTTCTTC. Based on the CDR3 plus reference TRBV7-2 and TRBJ2-1, the full variable domain is GAGVSQSPSNKVTEKGKDVELRCDPISGHTALYWYRQSLGQGLEFLIYFQGNSAPDKSGLPSDRFSAERTGGSVSTLTIQRTQQEDSAVYLCASSGMGLAGGNEQFFGPGTRLTVL.

The chain joins TRBV7-2 to TRBJ2-3; D ambiguous. Germline values: CDR1 SGHTA, CDR2 FQGNSA. Trimming took off 5 bases at V and 0 bases at J, with 12 bases between the two ends. CDR3 size: 15 residues. The CDR3 protein is CASSPSWVSTDTQYF. CDR3 DNA: TGTGCCAGCAGCCCTAGTTGGGTGAGCACAGATACGCAGTATTTT.

This clone has more than one count but fewer than ten. The rearrangement links TRBV6-1 to TRBJ2-3; 9 positions match TRBD2. This CDR3 has 18 residues. Germline V CDR1 and CDR2: MNHNS, SASEGT. The trim removed 1 base at V and 0 bases at J, leaving 8 bases unmatched. CDR3 sequence: CASSEGRLAGPSTDTQYF. CDR3 bases: TGTGCCAGCAGTGAAGGGAGGCTAGCGGGACCCAGCACAGATACGCAGTATTTT.

This clone was seen more than once but under ten times. The V and J genes are TRBV30 and TRBJ1-3, with 7 bases identical to TRBD1. The V and J ends lost 5 bases and 2 bases, in that order; junction bases with no gene match: 6. Per the germline V gene, CDR1 is GTSNPN and CDR2 is SVGIG (reference sequence). This CDR3 is 14 amino acids long. This CDR3 is CAWAPQGAGNTIYF. The CDR3 DNA sequence: TGTGCCTGGGCCCCCCAGGGGGCTGGAAACACCATATATTTT.

The V call is TRBV7-2, the J call TRBJ2-1, with 8 positions matching TRBD2. Germline CDR1 reads SGHTA; CDR2 reads FQGNSA. Trimming took 5 bases from V and 7 from J; bases not matched to a gene: 10. This CDR3 spans 15 amino acids. Here the CDR3 reads CASSPSGRGLNEQFF. CDR3 in DNA: TGTGCCAGCAGCCCCTCCGGGAGGGGTTTGAATGAGCAGTTCTTC.

As to this clone: The junction does not match germline at one end; this may be a read error. The chain uses TRBV30 and TRBJ2-1; D might be TRBD2 (5 bases). Germline-derived CDR1 and CDR2 are GTSNPN and SVGIG (reference sequence). The CDR3 covers 15 residues. DNA for the CDR3: TGTGCCGGGAGTGGTGAAAGGGTAGGCTACAATGAGCAGTTCTTC. This gives the protein CAGSGERVGYNEQFF.

This clone was seen more than once but under ten times. V and J are TRBV19 and TRBJ1-1; 7 nucleotides align to TRBD1. The CDR3 is 13 residues long. J was trimmed by 6 bases and V by 6 bases; bases with no gene match: 7. Germline V lookup: CDR1 LNHDA, CDR2 SQIVND (reference sequence). DNA for the CDR3: TGTGCCAGTAGAACGACAGGGACAGCTGAAGCTTTCTTT. It codes for CASRTTGTAEAFF.

In this sample, this clone turned up a few times. The CDR3 here is CASSQGGSMGETQYF. The CDR3 DNA is TGCGCCAGCAGCCAAGGAGGTTCGATGGGAGAGACCCAGTACTTC. The rearrangement joins TRBV4-3 to TRBJ2-5; the D is unclear. CDR1 and CDR2 from the germline V gene are LGHNA and YSLEER. The CDR3 loop spans 15 amino acids. V lost 1 base, J lost 4 bases, and 13 bases lay in between.

This clone was counted only a few times. V is TRBV5-6 and J is TRBJ2-3; 9 nucleotides match TRBD1. This CDR3 contains 17 residues. The germline gives CDR1 SGHDT, CDR2 YYEEEE. The trim removed 4 bases at V and 1 base at J, leaving 10 bases unmatched. The CDR3 reads CASSLPGTGPRTDTQYF. DNA for the CDR3: TGTGCCAGCAGCCTGCCCGGGACAGGGCCTCGCACAGATACGCAGTATTTT.

The chain's CDR3 is CSVAGILEFF. The CDR3 coding sequence is TGCAGCGTTGCCGGGATCTTGGAGTTCTTC. The chain joins TRBV29-1 to TRBJ2-1, with TRBD2 as a possible D gene (5 bases). V was cut by 4 bases and J by 14 bases, with 12 bases left in between. This CDR3 is 10 amino acids long. Germline CDR1 SQVTM, CDR2 ANQGSEA.

The chain recombines TRBV4-3 with TRBJ2-2; possible D gene TRBD1, 5 bases. Trimming took 3 bases from V and 0 from J, leaving 11 bases between them. This CDR3 has 16 residues. Germline CDR1 and CDR2: LGHNA and YSLEER. DNA of the CDR3: TGCGCCAGCAGCCAGGACATAAACGCGAACACCGGGGAGCTGTTTTTT. Translating it yields CASSQDINANTGELFF.

In regard to this clone: Other DNA sequences in this specimen translate into the identical CDR3. The gene calls are TRBV18 and TRBJ1-5; D perhaps matches TRBD1 (5 bases). The ends were cut back, 6 bases at V and 5 bases at J, with 11 bases in the middle. CDR1 is KGHSH and CDR2 is LQKENI in the germline V gene. CDR3 size: 13 residues. The CDR3 coding sequence is TGTGCCAGCTCCCCCGGGGGGTATCAGCCCCAGCATTTT. As protein: CASSPGGYQPQHF.

This clone was recorded at least ten times. The chain links TRBV29-1 to TRBJ1-4; 7 bases agree with TRBD1. CDR3 length: 12 amino acids. From germline, CDR1 is SQVTM and CDR2 ANQGSEA. V gave up 4 bases and J gave up 10 bases; unmatched junction bases: 6. The CDR3 DNA follows: TGCAGCGTTGTGGGGACAGACGGAAAACTGTTTTTT. It codes for CSVVGTDGKLFF.

This clone came up many times. This chain joins TRBV28 and TRBJ2-7; no clear D. Germline assignment: CDR1 MDHEN and CDR2 SYDVKM. V was cut by 3 bases and J by 4 bases, with 10 bases left in between. The CDR3 sequence is 13 residues long. CDR3 in amino acids: CASSLSFRYEQYF. DNA for the CDR3: TGTGCCAGCAGTTTGAGCTTTCGATACGAGCAGTACTTC.

This chain uses TRBV5-1 with TRBJ2-1; TRBD2 aligns across 10 bases. With V trimmed by 2 bases and J by 6 bases, 5 bases remained unmatched. The CDR3 consists of 15 residues. Germline lookup yields CDR1 SGHRS and CDR2 YFSETQ. In DNA form, the CDR3 reads TGCGCCAGCAGCTTCCTAGCGGGAGCTGGCAATGAGCAGTTCTTC. It yields the protein CASSFLAGAGNEQFF.

This chain links TRBV5-1 with TRBJ2-2, with D possibly called TRBD1 or TRBD2 (5 bases each). In germline, CDR1 is SGHRS, CDR2 YFSETQ. Trimming cost V 1 base and J 4 bases, with 14 bases left between them. CDR3 length: 16 residues. DNA for the CDR3: TGCGCCAGCAGCTTGACAGGTAGCGACGGCACCGGGGAGCTGTTTTTT. This sequence encodes CASSLTGSDGTGELFF.

This clone was seen many times. V and J are TRBV27 and TRBJ2-7, with 9 positions matching TRBD1. Germline assignment: CDR1 MNHEY and CDR2 SMNVEV (reference sequence). The CDR3 spans 15 residues. Trimming at V came to 6 bases and at J to 6 bases, leaving 12 bases not matched to a gene. CDR3 nucleotides: TGTGCCAGCAGCTCTCGGGGGACAGGGAAGGGCGAGCAGTACTTC. This gives the protein CASSSRGTGKGEQYF.

Only a few counts were recorded for this clone. The chain carries TRBV5-5 and TRBJ2-7; 8 bases are shared with TRBD2. The CDR3 spans 14 residues. J gave up 2 bases and V 2 bases, and 3 bases lay outside the gene matches. Germline CDR1 SGHKS, CDR2 YYEKEE (reference sequence). The CDR3: CASSFSGIPYEQYF. The CDR3 DNA sequence: TGTGCCAGCAGCTTTAGCGGGATCCCCTACGAGCAGTACTTC.

This clone was detected a few times. Other DNA sequences in the same sample also yield this CDR3. The rearrangement uses TRBV28 and TRBJ2-7; 8 positions agree with TRBD1. This CDR3 has 12 amino acids. V gave up 2 bases and J gave up 7 bases; unmatched junction bases: 1. Germline assignment: CDR1 MDHEN and CDR2 SYDVKM. The CDR3 DNA sequence: TGTGCCAGCAGTTTAGGGACAGGTGAGCAGTACTTC. Translated: CASSLGTGEQYF.

The chain employs TRBV4-1 and TRBJ1-2; D not resolved. The CDR3 loop spans 15 amino acids. Trimming took off 1 base at V and 0 bases at J, with 9 bases between the two ends. CDR1 MGHRA and CDR2 YSYEKL come from the germline V gene. The CDR3 sequence: CASSQVAGTNYGYTF. The CDR3 region has the DNA TGCGCCAGCAGCCAAGTCGCAGGTACTAACTATGGCTACACCTTC.

J is TRBJ2-1 and V is TRBV5-1; 11 bases match TRBD2. The V gene's germline CDR1 is SGHRS and CDR2 YFSETQ. The J segment lost 1 base and the V segment lost 4 bases, leaving 7 bases of the junction unmatched. This CDR3 region has 17 residues. The CDR3 DNA reads as TGCGCCAGCAGCCCTAAGACTAGCGGGACGTCCTACAATGAGCAGTTCTTC. Encoded protein: CASSPKTSGTSYNEQFF.

The J gene is TRBJ2-7, the V gene TRBV28; a possible D gene is TRBD1 (6 bases). The CDR3 has 14 residues. Trimming removed 5 bases from V and 5 bases from J, with 16 bases in between. The V gene's germline CDR1 is MDHEN and CDR2 SYDVKM. CDR3 coding DNA: TGTGCCAGCAGTCTCCAGGGGCGTAGGAACGAGCAGTACTTC. Translating it yields CASSLQGRRNEQYF.